The 27 T cell receptor beta chains given below trace back to one sample, sequenced in a study of low-dose radiotherapy and immunotherapy resistance in tumors. With TRAV- and TRBV-specific primers, first-strand cDNA was made, covering the alpha and beta chains. The PCR that amplified TCRs ran for approximately 20 cycles, relying on a constant-region primer and a V-primer adapter. MiXCR, run by TCRdb on the reads, gives a single entry per CDR3 protein. The sample lists about 44,000 distinct CDR3 sequences, 25% to 30% seen once, with roughly a tenth in the top ten. Indicated time point: after trial treatment. Stated treatment: LDRT plus nivolumab, ipilimumab, low-dose cyclophosphamide and aspirin (RACIN trial). The sample was PBMCs, taken after low-dose radiotherapy plus immunotherapy. The source of these receptors is a male donor with prostate cancer.

Of note for this clonotype: A far larger clone differs by one base, so this is likely a read error. J is TRBJ2-5 and V is TRBV5-1; tentative D call: TRBD2 (5 bases). This CDR3 is built from 12 residues. V was clipped by 1 base and J by 11 bases, with 12 bases between them. Germline CDR1 reads SGHRS; CDR2 reads YFSETQ. The DNA for the CDR3 is TGCGCCAGCAGCTTGCCCGGGAATGAGCAGTACTTC. Translated: CASSLPGNEQYF.

Ten or more counts support this clonotype. V is TRBV18 and J is TRBJ2-1; D remains unclear. V was pared by 2 bases and J by 6 bases, with 11 bases between. Germline loops: CDR1 KGHSH, CDR2 LQKENI. This CDR3 region has 14 residues. CDR3 in amino acids: CASSPGSQANEQFF. CDR3 nucleotide sequence: TGTGCCAGCTCACCAGGGTCTCAGGCCAATGAGCAGTTCTTC. Looking up the rest from reference TRBV18 and TRBJ2-1 gives the full variable domain: NAGVMQNPRHLVRRRGQEARLRCSPMKGHSHVYWYRQLPEEGLKFMVYLQKENIIDESGMPKERFSAEFPKEGPSILRIQQVVRGDSAAYFCASSPGSQANEQFFGPGTRLTVL.

This clonotype was observed a handful of times. It is likely a read error: a sequence one base away is far more abundant. The CDR3 here is CASRPELGLWDEQFF. In DNA, the CDR3 is TGTGCCAGCAGACCCGAACTAGGCCTCTGGGACGAGCAGTTCTTC. V gene TRBV2 combines with J gene TRBJ2-1; D assignment may be TRBD1 or TRBD2 (5 bases each). Trimming shortened V by 6 bases and J by 10 bases, and 22 bases separated the two germline ends. The V gene's germline CDR1 is SNHLY and CDR2 FYNNEI. There are 15 residues in the CDR3.

This clonotype was found many times. V gene TRBV12-5 combines with J gene TRBJ2-2; D gene uncertain. This CDR3 has 16 amino acids. Germline V CDR1 and CDR2: LGHNT, FRNRAP. The V end lost 7 bases, the J end lost 0 bases, and 15 bases lay between the germline ends. The CDR3: CASAEVITANTGELFF. The CDR3, as DNA: TGTGCTAGTGCCGAGGTTATTACCGCGAACACCGGGGAGCTGTTTTTT.

On this clonotype: This likely stems from a read error, as it lies one base from a far larger clone. The rearrangement joins TRBV7-9 to TRBJ2-1, with 8 bases aligning to TRBD2. The length of the CDR3 is 15 residues. The J segment lost 10 bases and the V segment lost 5 bases, leaving 13 bases of the junction unmatched. Per germline, CDR1 SEHNR and CDR2 FQNEAQ (reference sequence). This chain's CDR3 is CASSLSGGILYEQFF. The CDR3 bases are TGTGCCAGCAGCCTCTCGGGGGGGATTTTGTACGAGCAGTTCTTC.

The CDR3 protein is CASSLTGVGETQYF. The CDR3 bases are TGTGCCAGCAGTTTGACAGGCGTAGGGGAGACCCAGTACTTC. The chain has TRBV6-2 or TRBV6-3 and TRBJ2-5, with D maybe TRBD1 (6 bases). This CDR3 is built from 14 residues. V lost 4 bases, J lost 5 bases, and 14 bases lay in between. Germline V gives CDR1 MNHEY, CDR2 SVGEGT.

The CDR3 protein is CATERPGGGNYNEQYF. In DNA form, the CDR3 reads TGTGCCACCGAAAGGCCTGGAGGGGGGAACTACAATGAGCAGTATTTT. The V and J genes are TRBV9 and TRBJ2-3, with D perhaps assigned TRBD1 or TRBD2 (6 bases each). The V gene's germline CDR1 is SGDLS and CDR2 YYNGEE. The ends were cut back, 9 bases at V and 11 bases at J, with 31 bases in the middle. The CDR3 is 16 residues long.

This clonotype was seen at least ten times. This chain uses TRBV4-2 with TRBJ2-3; the D gene is possibly TRBD2 (6 bases). CDR3 length: 16 amino acids. Trimming took off 0 bases at V and 1 base at J, with 11 bases between the two ends. Germline V gene lookup returns CDR1 LGHNA and CDR2 YNFKEQ. The CDR3 reads CASSQELAPRTDTQYF. DNA of the CDR3: TGTGCCAGCAGCCAAGAACTAGCACCTCGCACAGATACGCAGTATTTT.

Ten or more counts support this clonotype. This sequence joins TRBV13 and TRBJ1-1; TRBD1 agrees at 9 bases. The CDR3 is 16 residues long. In germline, CDR1 is PRHDT, CDR2 FYEKMQ (reference sequence). V gave up 4 bases and J gave up 1 base; unmatched junction bases: 7. The CDR3 sequence is CASSSDRGRENTEAFF. As DNA, the CDR3 is TGTGCCAGCAGCTCAGACAGGGGGAGAGAGAACACTGAAGCTTTCTTT. Filled out from reference TRBV13 and TRBJ1-1, the complete variable domain reads AAGVIQSPRHLIKEKRETATLKCYPIPRHDTVYWYQQGPGQDPQFLISFYEKMQSDKGSIPDRFSAQQFSDYHSELNMSSLELGDSALYFCASSSDRGRENTEAFFGQGTRLTVV.

This clonotype was counted a single time. A read error is the likely source, as a far larger clone sits one nucleotide away. The rearrangement uses TRBV1 and TRBJ1-5; TRBD1, the table's D call, was not compared with the DNA. TRBV1 is given as a pseudogene. This CDR3 comprises 15 residues. The CDR3: CASSRAGASNQPQHF. The CDR3, as DNA: TGCGCCAGCAGCCGAGCAGGGGCCAGCAATCAGCCCCAGCATTTT.

This clonotype was found many times. The chain employs TRBV19 and TRBJ1-3, with D possibly matching TRBD1 (6 bases). There are 16 residues in the CDR3. The germline V gene has CDR1 LNHDA and CDR2 SQIVND (reference sequence). Trimming cost V 5 bases and J 4 bases, with 18 bases left between them. The CDR3, as DNA: TGTGCCAGTAGTGATCCGTACGGGGGCAGAGGAAACACCATATATTTT. Its translation is CASSDPYGGRGNTIYF.

This clonotype came up many times. V is TRBV7-8 and J is TRBJ2-1; D is uncertain. Per the germline V gene, CDR1 is SGHVS and CDR2 is FQNEAQ. V lost 1 base and J 0 bases, leaving 13 bases between the germline ends. The CDR3 has 17 residues. In DNA, the CDR3 is TGTGCCAGCAGCTTAGAGTTTGTCGGAAGCTCCTACAATGAGCAGTTCTTC. It yields the protein CASSLEFVGSSYNEQFF.

This clonotype has at least ten counts. This chain joins TRBV28 and TRBJ1-1; D is undetermined. Trimming shortened V by 5 bases and J by 1 base, and 8 bases separated the two germline ends. Germline CDR1 and CDR2: MDHEN and SYDVKM. CDR3 length: 13 amino acids. This chain's CDR3 is CASSRKKNTEAFF. CDR3 nucleotide sequence: TGTGCCAGCAGTCGGAAAAAGAACACTGAAGCTTTCTTT.

With regard to this clonotype: This probably arose from a read error, given a far larger clone one base away. The chain recombines TRBV7-2 with TRBJ2-5; TRBD2 matches at 7 bases. The CDR3 sequence is 16 residues long. The germline V gene encodes CDR1 SGHTA and CDR2 FQGNSA. The CDR3 region is CASSQDPASGQETQCF. Here the CDR3 DNA reads TGTGCCAGCAGCCAAGATCCGGCTAGCGGACAAGAGACCCAGTGCTTC.

In this sample, this clonotype turned up many times. The V gene is TRBV30, the J gene TRBJ2-1, with 7 positions matching TRBD1. The J segment lost 6 bases and the V segment lost 3 bases, leaving 11 bases of the junction unmatched. CDR3 length equals 15 residues. CDR1 and CDR2 from the germline V gene are GTSNPN and SVGIG (reference sequence). In DNA form, the CDR3 reads TGTGCCTGGAGAGAAGCAGGGGGATTTGGCAATGAGCAGTTCTTC. Translating it yields CAWREAGGFGNEQFF. The complete variable domain, with remaining parts taken from reference TRBV30 and TRBJ2-1, reads SQTIHQWPATLVQPVGSPLSLECTVEGTSNPNLYWYRQAAGRGLQLLFYSVGIGQISSEVPQNLSASRPQDRQFILSSKKLLLSDSGFYLCAWREAGGFGNEQFFGPGTRLTVL.

This clonotype was found many times. The chain uses TRBV7-9 and TRBJ1-5, with D perhaps TRBD1 (5 bases). The germline V gene encodes CDR1 SEHNR and CDR2 FQNEAQ (reference sequence). The V gene lost 5 bases and the J gene lost 2 bases, with 13 bases spanning the gap. This CDR3 has 15 amino acids. CDR3 bases: TGTGCCAGCAGCCGGGGGACCCGAGGCAATCAGCCCCAGCATTTT. It translates to CASSRGTRGNQPQHF. Supplemented by reference TRBV7-9 and TRBJ1-5, the full variable domain reads DTGVSQNPRHKITKRGQNVTFRCDPISEHNRLYWYRQTLGQGPEFLTYFQNEAQLEKSRLLSDRFSAERPKGSFSTLEIQRTEQGDSAMYLCASSRGTRGNQPQHFGDGTRLSIL.

This clonotype was seen at least ten times. V gene TRBV10-3 combines with J gene TRBJ2-7; 11 nucleotides match TRBD2. Germline loops: CDR1 ENHRY, CDR2 SYGVKD. V lost 4 bases and J lost 4; bases outside the gene matches: 15. CDR3 length equals 18 residues. The CDR3: CAISAPFETSGTTYEQYF. The CDR3 coding sequence is TGTGCCATCAGTGCCCCCTTCGAGACTAGCGGGACCACGTACGAGCAGTACTTC.

V usage is TRBV9 and J usage is TRBJ2-5, with 7 positions matching TRBD1. Germline assignment: CDR1 SGDLS and CDR2 YYNGEE. V dropped 2 bases and J dropped 0; count of bases not matched to a gene: 4. This CDR3 contains 15 residues. The CDR3 reads CASSVGTVNQETQYF. The CDR3 nucleotides are TGTGCCAGCAGCGTTGGGACAGTCAACCAAGAGACCCAGTACTTC. The entire variable domain, with the rest obtained from reference TRBV9 and TRBJ2-5, is as follows: DSGVTQTPKHLITATGQRVTLRCSPRSGDLSVYWYQQSLDQGLQFLIQYYNGEERAKGNILERFSAQQFPDLHSELNLSSLELGDSALYFCASSVGTVNQETQYFGPGTRLLVL.

This clonotype has a count of ten or more. The V gene is TRBV27, the J gene TRBJ1-6; D is undetermined. The length of the CDR3 is 15 residues. With 5 bases removed from V and 0 bases from J, the gap between germline ends came to 8 bases. Per the germline V gene, CDR1 is MNHEY and CDR2 is SMNVEV (reference sequence). The CDR3 DNA reads as TGTGCCAGCAGTCCTCCCGACTCCTATAATTCACCCCTCCACTTT. Its translation: CASSPPDSYNSPLHF.

This clonotype was found many times. The genes are TRBV11-2 and TRBJ2-1, with D possibly being TRBD2 (6 bases). The CDR3 loop spans 18 amino acids. CDR1 is SGHAT, CDR2 FQNNGV, per germline. V was cut by 5 bases and J by 6 bases, with 26 bases left in between. CDR3 sequence: CASSPQRQGGSGSNEQFF. The DNA of the CDR3 is TGTGCCAGCAGCCCCCAGCGTCAGGGAGGTAGCGGATCCAATGAGCAGTTCTTC.

This clonotype is medium-sized (0.01 to 0.1%) by share. J is TRBJ2-5 and V is TRBV28; 9 bases map to TRBD1. Germline trimming cut 8 bases from V and 4 bases from J; bases unmatched to any gene: 2. CDR1 MDHEN and CDR2 SYDVKM come from the germline V gene. CDR3 length: 12 amino acids. The chain's CDR3 is CASDRGGETQYF. The CDR3 DNA reads TGTGCCAGCGACAGGGGGGGAGAGACCCAGTACTTC.

Many counts were recorded for this clonotype. The gene calls are TRBV12-5 and TRBJ2-2, with D uncertain. Trimming left V 5 bases short and J 3 bases short, with 4 bases between. Per the germline V gene, CDR1 is LGHNT and CDR2 is FRNRAP. This CDR3 has 12 residues. Written as DNA, the CDR3 is TGTGCTAGTGGTCGGGACACCGGGGAGCTGTTTTTT. Its protein product is CASGRDTGELFF.

In this sample, this clonotype turned up many times. The chain is built from TRBV30 and TRBJ1-2; D is uncertain. The V and J ends lost 5 bases and 8 bases respectively, with 15 bases between them. The germline V gene has CDR1 GTSNPN and CDR2 SVGIG (reference sequence). The CDR3 has 12 amino acids. CDR3 residues: CAWGPIPEGYTF. CDR3 in DNA: TGTGCCTGGGGGCCCATCCCTGAGGGCTACACCTTC.

This rearrangement joins TRBV29-1 to TRBJ2-3; unclear D gene. V lost 4 bases to trimming and J lost 2 bases, with 10 bases between them. The length of the CDR3 is 13 residues. Germline V CDR1 and CDR2: SQVTM, ANQGSEA. CDR3 sequence reads: CSVGQRYTDTQYF. The CDR3 DNA is TGCAGCGTTGGGCAGAGATACACAGATACGCAGTATTTT.

In its sample, this clonotype was seen many times. V is TRBV20-1 and J is TRBJ2-1, with 10 nucleotides matching TRBD2. Germline-derived CDR1 and CDR2 are DFQATT and SNEGSKA (reference sequence). Trimming cost V 3 bases and J 3 bases; bases outside gene matches: 8. CDR3 length equals 16 residues. CDR3 loop: CSASPSGGAGYNEQFF. The DNA of the CDR3 is TGCAGTGCTAGCCCGAGCGGGGGGGCTGGCTACAATGAGCAGTTCTTC.

Remarks on this clonotype: This sequence is one base from a far larger clone and is likely a read error. The CDR3 spells CASSLCAAVGDTQYF. CDR3 bases: TGTGCCAGCAGCTTATGTGCAGCGGTGGGAGATACGCAGTATTTT. The J gene is TRBJ2-3, the V gene TRBV13; D perhaps matches TRBD2 (5 bases). From germline, CDR1 is PRHDT and CDR2 FYEKMQ (reference sequence). The germline V and J ends were trimmed by 2 bases and 5 bases, with 14 bases remaining between them. This CDR3 is 15 amino acids long. Complete variable domain (other parts from reference TRBV13 and TRBJ2-3): AAGVIQSPRHLIKEKRETATLKCYPIPRHDTVYWYQQGPGQDPQFLISFYEKMQSDKGSIPDRFSAQQFSDYHSELNMSSLELGDSALYFCASSLCAAVGDTQYFGPGTRLTVL.

Notes on this clonotype: A far larger clone is just one base off, so this is likely a read error. This rearrangement joins TRBV7-3 to TRBJ1-1; a weak D match, TRBD1 (5 bases). In germline, CDR1 is SGHTA, CDR2 FQGTGA. Trimming removed 5 bases at V and 1 base at J, with 8 bases between. The CDR3 has 13 residues. The CDR3 sequence is CASSQQENTEAFF. The CDR3 nucleotides read TGTGCCAGCAGCCAACAGGAGAACACTGAAGCTTTCTTT.